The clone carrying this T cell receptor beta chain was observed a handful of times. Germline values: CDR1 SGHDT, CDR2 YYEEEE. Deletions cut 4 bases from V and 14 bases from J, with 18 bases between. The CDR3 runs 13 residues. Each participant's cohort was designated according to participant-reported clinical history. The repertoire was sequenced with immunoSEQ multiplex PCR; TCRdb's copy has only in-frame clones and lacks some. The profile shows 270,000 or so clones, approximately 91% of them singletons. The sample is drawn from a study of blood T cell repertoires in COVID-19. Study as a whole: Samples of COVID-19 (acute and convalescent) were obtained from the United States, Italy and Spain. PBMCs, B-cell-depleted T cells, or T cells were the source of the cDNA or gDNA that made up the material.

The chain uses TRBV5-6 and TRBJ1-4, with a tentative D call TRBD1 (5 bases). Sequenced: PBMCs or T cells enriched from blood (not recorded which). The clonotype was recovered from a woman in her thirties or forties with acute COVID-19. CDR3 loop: CASSNRRGWLLFF. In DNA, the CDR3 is TGTGCCAGCAGCAACCGAAGGGGCTGGTTGCTGTTTTTT.